This passage covers 29 T cell receptor beta chains from one sample sequenced in a study of T cell responses to AZD1222 COVID-19 vaccine. Generated by immunoSEQ multiplex PCR, the TCRdb table keeps only in-frame clones and is missing some. Altogether about 86,000 clones are present, 88% being singletons, with the ten largest covering roughly 12%. The material was peripheral blood, obtained 28 days after the second AZD1222 dose. These receptors were taken from an adult who received the AZD1222 COVID-19 vaccine.

The chain uses TRBV4-2 and TRBJ1-1; D gene unclear. CDR3 size: 14 residues. CDR1 is LGHNA, CDR2 YNFKEQ, per germline. Trimming took 6 bases from V and 0 from J, leaving 11 bases between them. The CDR3 region has the DNA TGTGCCAGCAGAGGAGGCAGTTTGAACACTGAAGCTTTCTTT. Its translation is CASRGGSLNTEAFF.

This chain joins TRBV30 and TRBJ1-3; 8 bases are shared with TRBD1. J was trimmed by 2 bases and V by 0 bases; bases with no gene match: 3. The CDR3 has 15 amino acids. Germline V gene data show CDR1 as GTSNPN and CDR2 as SVGIG (reference sequence). As DNA, the CDR3 is TGTGCCTGGAGTGTAGGGGACAGGCCTGGAAACACCATATATTTT. It yields the protein CAWSVGDRPGNTIYF.

This rearrangement joins TRBV6-5 to TRBJ2-3, with 7 bases aligning to TRBD2. V shed 4 bases and J 5 bases; nucleotides not matched to a gene: 6. From germline, CDR1 is MNHEY and CDR2 SVGAGI. The CDR3 sequence is 14 residues long. CDR3 coding DNA: TGTGCCAGCAGTTGGGCGGGAGTAGGAGATACGCAGTATTTT. Protein product: CASSWAGVGDTQYF.

This clone was counted once. The rearrangement joins TRBV3-1 (or the pseudogene TRBV3-2) to TRBJ2-7, with 14 bases matching TRBD2. CDR3 length: 15 amino acids. Germline-derived CDR1 and CDR2 are LGHDT and YNNKEL (reference sequence). Losses at the gene ends were 4 bases for V and 6 bases for J; bases not matched to a gene: 5. In DNA, the CDR3 is TGTGCCAGCAGCCTGAGGACTAGCGGGGGGCGCGAGCAGTACTTC. This codes for CASSLRTSGGREQYF.

The chain is built from TRBV28 and TRBJ2-3; D is tentatively TRBD1 or TRBD2 (6 bases each). V was shortened by 7 bases and J by 6 bases, with 17 bases between the two germline ends. Germline V gene sequence: CDR1 MDHEN, CDR2 SYDVKM. This CDR3 region has 14 residues. CDR3 in amino acids: CASKIGGGVDTQYF. The DNA for the CDR3 is TGTGCCAGCAAGATTGGGGGCGGGGTGGATACGCAGTATTTT.

This chain's CDR3 is CASSFEGLVGIVNIQYF. In nucleotides, the CDR3 is TGTGCCAGCAGTTTTGAGGGACTAGTGGGGATAGTAAACATTCAGTACTTC. The gene calls are TRBV2 and TRBJ2-4; 8 nucleotides agree with TRBD2. Losses at the gene ends were 5 bases for V and 6 bases for J; bases not matched to a gene: 15. From germline, CDR1 is SNHLY and CDR2 FYNNEI. The CDR3 contains 17 residues.

The chain has TRBV5-1 and TRBJ2-5, with a possible D match to TRBD2 (6 bases). V lost 4 bases to trimming and J lost 5 bases, with 18 bases between them. Germline values: CDR1 SGHRS, CDR2 YFSETQ. This CDR3 region has 15 residues. As DNA, the CDR3 is TGCGCCAGCAGCCCATCAGGGACTCAGGAGGAGACCCAGTACTTC. It translates to CASSPSGTQEETQYF.

The chain is built from TRBV27 and TRBJ2-7, with D maybe TRBD2 (6 bases). CDR1 and CDR2 from the germline V gene are MNHEY and SMNVEV (reference sequence). This CDR3 contains 16 residues. V lost 2 bases and J 4 bases, leaving 18 bases between the germline ends. CDR3 in DNA: TGTGCCAGCAGTTTACTTCCGAAGGGGAGGAGTTACGAGCAGTACTTC. Its translation is CASSLLPKGRSYEQYF.

V gene TRBV11-2 combines with J gene TRBJ1-6, with a tentative D call TRBD1 (5 bases). Germline loops: CDR1 SGHAT, CDR2 FQNNGV. With 5 bases removed from V and 3 bases from J, the gap between germline ends came to 14 bases. The length of the CDR3 is 16 residues. The DNA for the CDR3 is TGTGCCAGCAGCCCACTTGAGGGGTTCTATAATTCACCCCTCCACTTT. Translation: CASSPLEGFYNSPLHF.

The V call is TRBV7-6, the J call TRBJ2-3, with TRBD2 matching 9 bases. This CDR3 has 15 amino acids. The germline CDR1 and CDR2 sequences are SGHVS and FNYEAQ. With V trimmed by 5 bases and J by 2 bases, 5 bases remained unmatched. The chain's CDR3 is CASSPAGGATDTQYF. CDR3 sequence (DNA): TGTGCCAGCAGCCCCGCGGGAGGGGCCACAGATACGCAGTATTTT. The variable domain in full, completed from reference TRBV7-6 and TRBJ2-3, reads GAGVSQSPRYKVTKRGQDVALRCDPISGHVSLYWYRQALGQGPEFLTYFNYEAQQDKSGLPNDRFSAERPEGSISTLTIQRTEQRDSAMYRCASSPAGGATDTQYFGPGTRLTVL.

The count of this clone is one. The J gene is TRBJ1-5, the V gene TRBV28, with 8 bases lining up with TRBD1. Germline V lookup: CDR1 MDHEN, CDR2 SYDVKM. There are 15 residues in the CDR3. Trimming removed 6 bases from V and 7 bases from J; junction bases left unmatched: 11. The CDR3 DNA reads as TGTGCCAGCAGACCGACCGGGACAGGAGGCCAGCCCCAGCATTTT. Its protein is CASRPTGTGGQPQHF.

The V gene is TRBV2, the J gene TRBJ1-4; D gene uncertain. Germline-derived CDR1 and CDR2 are SNHLY and FYNNEI. The germline V and J ends were trimmed by 4 bases and 0 bases, with 9 bases remaining between them. The CDR3 is 15 amino acids. The CDR3 spells CASSARGPTNEKLFF. CDR3 coding DNA: TGTGCCAGCAGTGCCAGAGGACCAACTAATGAAAAACTGTTTTTT.

The V gene is TRBV4-2, the J gene TRBJ2-5, with D possibly called TRBD1 or TRBD2 (5 bases each). CDR3 length: 17 amino acids. The V end was cut by 2 bases, the J end by 4 bases, with 20 bases between. Per the germline V gene, CDR1 is LGHNA and CDR2 is YNFKEQ. Here the CDR3 reads CASSQITGTLELETQYF. Written as DNA, the CDR3 is TGTGCCAGCAGCCAAATTACCGGGACCCTCGAATTAGAGACCCAGTACTTC.

The DNA of the CDR3 is TGTGCCATCAGCATAACAGGGGAGGGTTCACCCCTCCACTTT. This sequence encodes CAISITGEGSPLHF. The V gene is TRBV10-3, the J gene TRBJ1-6; 7 bases fit TRBD1. Germline V gives CDR1 ENHRY, CDR2 SYGVKD. The CDR3 consists of 14 residues. The trim removed 6 bases at V and 9 bases at J, leaving 8 bases unmatched.

This chain links TRBV5-4 with TRBJ2-5; D unresolved. Trimming cost V 0 bases and J 0 bases, with 9 bases left between them. Germline CDR1 and CDR2: SGHNT and YYREEE (reference sequence). There are 15 residues in the CDR3. For the CDR3, the DNA is TGTGCCAGCAGCTTGGGATTGGGGAACCAAGAGACCCAGTACTTC. Amino acids: CASSLGLGNQETQYF.

The chain employs TRBV19 and TRBJ1-3, with D hard to call. This CDR3 comprises 15 residues. Germline CDR1 reads LNHDA; CDR2 reads SQIVND (reference sequence). Trimming removed 5 bases at V and 0 bases at J, with 11 bases between. CDR3 residues: CASSPLGNSGNTIYF. The CDR3 coding sequence is TGTGCCAGTAGTCCCCTGGGAAACTCTGGAAACACCATATATTTT.

This chain uses TRBV6-5 with TRBJ1-3; maybe TRBD1 (5 bases). This CDR3 spans 15 amino acids. V dropped 6 bases and J dropped 0 bases, with 12 bases sitting between them. Germline V gene sequence: CDR1 MNHEY, CDR2 SVGAGI. CDR3 sequence reads: CASSATGHSGNTIYF. DNA for the CDR3: TGTGCCAGCAGCGCAACAGGTCACTCTGGAAACACCATATATTTT.

This clone showed up just a few times. This chain joins TRBV11-2 and TRBJ2-3, with 12 bases aligning to TRBD2. V dropped 4 bases and J dropped 2; count of bases not matched to a gene: 4. The CDR3 runs to 16 residues. The germline V gene has CDR1 SGHAT and CDR2 FQNNGV. The CDR3 nucleotides read TGTGCCAGCAGCTCTCCTAGCGGGAGGGCCACAGATACGCAGTATTTT. Translated, it gives CASSSPSGRATDTQYF.

V usage is TRBV2 and J usage is TRBJ2-4; D gene uncertain. Germline V gene sequence: CDR1 SNHLY, CDR2 FYNNEI. This CDR3 contains 11 residues. V lost 7 bases and J 6 bases, leaving 7 bases between the germline ends. The DNA of the CDR3 is TGTGCCAGCAACGCGAGAAACATTCAGTACTTC. Amino acid sequence: CASNARNIQYF.

The table lists this clone with many counts. The genes are TRBV28 and TRBJ2-5; D gene uncertain. The CDR3 is 15 residues long. V shed 2 bases and J shed 0 bases, with 10 bases lying between them. Germline V CDR1 and CDR2: MDHEN, SYDVKM. The CDR3 sequence: CASSLGKVHQETQYF. The CDR3 coding sequence is TGTGCCAGCAGTTTAGGGAAGGTGCACCAAGAGACCCAGTACTTC. The variable domain in full, completed from reference TRBV28 and TRBJ2-5, reads DVKVTQSSRYLVKRTGEKVFLECVQDMDHENMFWYRQDPGLGLRLIYFSYDVKMKEKGDIPEGYSVSREKKERFSLILESASTNQTSMYLCASSLGKVHQETQYFGPGTRLLVL.

The chain links TRBV2 to TRBJ2-2; 10 nucleotides agree with TRBD2. Trimming at V came to 7 bases and at J to 2 bases, leaving 13 bases not matched to a gene. The CDR3 is 18 amino acids. Germline lookup yields CDR1 SNHLY and CDR2 FYNNEI. Written as DNA, the CDR3 is TGTGCCAGCAACTACCCGATGTGGACTAGCGGAAACACCGGGGAGCTGTTTTTT. It codes for CASNYPMWTSGNTGELFF.

V is TRBV20-1 and J is TRBJ1-1; D possibly corresponds to TRBD1 (5 bases). V was clipped by 3 bases and J by 3 bases, with 5 bases between them. There are 11 residues in the CDR3. Germline V gives CDR1 DFQATT, CDR2 SNEGSKA (reference sequence). The CDR3: CSARGDTEAFF. The CDR3 DNA reads as TGCAGTGCTAGGGGGGACACTGAAGCTTTCTTT.

The chain employs TRBV18 and TRBJ2-7; D is perhaps TRBD2 (6 bases). The CDR3 is made up of 17 amino acids. The germline V and J ends were trimmed by 4 bases and 2 bases, with 21 bases remaining between them. The germline V gene encodes CDR1 KGHSH and CDR2 LQKENI. CDR3 bases: TGTGCCAGCTCACTTGTAGCTGCCGGGAGTCGGCCCTACGAGCAGTACTTC. Its translation is CASSLVAAGSRPYEQYF.

About this clone itself: Distinct nucleotide sequences in the sample also encode this CDR3. The chain links TRBV3-1 (or the pseudogene TRBV3-2) to TRBJ2-5; D is unclear. V dropped 1 base and J dropped 2 bases, with 2 bases sitting between them. The CDR3 length is 12 residues. Germline V gene sequence: CDR1 LGHDT, CDR2 YNNKEL (reference sequence). The CDR3 region has the DNA TGTGCCAGCAGCCAAGTACAAGAGACCCAGTACTTC. Amino acids: CASSQVQETQYF.

J is TRBJ2-7 and V is TRBV7-9; D might be TRBD1 (6 bases). Per germline, CDR1 SEHNR and CDR2 FQNEAQ (reference sequence). The CDR3 spans 14 residues. Trimming left V 5 bases short and J 4 bases short, with 15 bases between. CDR3 bases: TGTGCCAGCAGCCAAACCGGGACATATTACGAGCAGTACTTC. It translates to CASSQTGTYYEQYF.

The J gene is TRBJ1-2, the V gene TRBV5-1; 7 bases map to TRBD1. The CDR3 contains 15 residues. Per germline, CDR1 SGHRS and CDR2 YFSETQ. V was pared by 0 bases and J by 3 bases, with 5 bases of the junction left unmatched. The CDR3 nucleotides read TGCGCCAGCAGCTTGGCCTTAGGGACAGACTATGGCTACACCTTC. Translation gives CASSLALGTDYGYTF.

The chain couples TRBV11-2 to TRBJ1-4; D remains ambiguous. V was shortened by 1 base and J by 7 bases, with 16 bases between the two germline ends. There are 16 residues in the CDR3. Germline values: CDR1 SGHAT, CDR2 FQNNGV. Written as DNA, the CDR3 is TGTGCCAGCAGCTTAGCCGGGTTAGGGAGGGCTGAAAAACTGTTTTTT. As protein: CASSLAGLGRAEKLFF.

The chain has TRBV7-2 and TRBJ2-7, with D possibly TRBD2 on 5 matching bases. The CDR3 has 13 residues. Between the trimmed V and J ends, which lost 1 base and 3 bases, there was a span of 7 bases. Germline loops: CDR1 SGHTA, CDR2 FQGNSA. The CDR3 nucleotides are TGTGCCAGCAGCTTAGGGAGGATCTACGAGCAGTACTTC. It specifies CASSLGRIYEQYF.

The chain employs TRBV5-6 and TRBJ1-1; 7 bases agree with TRBD1. Per germline, CDR1 SGHDT and CDR2 YYEEEE. The CDR3 is made up of 16 amino acids. Losses at the gene ends were 2 bases for V and 0 bases for J; bases not matched to a gene: 7. The CDR3 region has the DNA TGTGCCAGCAGCTTTTTAACAGGGGCGGTGAACACTGAAGCTTTCTTT. Protein: CASSFLTGAVNTEAFF.